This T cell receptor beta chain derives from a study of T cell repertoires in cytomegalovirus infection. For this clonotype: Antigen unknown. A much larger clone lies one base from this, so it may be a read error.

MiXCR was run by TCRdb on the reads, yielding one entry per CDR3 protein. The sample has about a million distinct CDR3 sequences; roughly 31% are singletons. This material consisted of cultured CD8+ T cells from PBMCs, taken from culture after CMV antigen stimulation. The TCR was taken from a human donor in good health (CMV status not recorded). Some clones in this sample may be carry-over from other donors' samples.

As DNA, the CDR3 is TGTGCCAGCAGCTTAGTTTGGGACAGGCCCCAAGAGACCCAGTACTTC. Encoded protein: CASSLVWDRPQETQYF. The chain is built from TRBV7-6 and TRBJ2-5; TRBD1 aligns across 8 bases. The trim removed 1 base at V and 1 base at J, leaving 5 bases unmatched. Germline V gene data show CDR1 as SGHVS and CDR2 as FNYEAQ. The CDR3 extends over 16 amino acids.